A single sample gave rise to the 4 T cell receptor beta chains below, sequenced in a study of shared clonotypes between healthy human individuals. As defined, naive CD8 cells were CD45RO-negative and positively selected for CCR7, with terminally differentiated effector memory CD45RA+ cells excluded. Here immunoSEQ multiplex PCR was the method, and the copy in TCRdb shows in-frame clones only, minus some. The table records around 600,000 clones, 95% to 98% of them present only once. The sequenced sample was naive CD8+ T cells sorted from blood. These receptors were collected from a man under 40 in good health.

The genes are TRBV11-2 and TRBJ2-7; 8 positions match TRBD1. Germline trimming cut 5 bases from V and 6 bases from J; bases unmatched to any gene: 12. This CDR3 region has 15 residues. CDR1 SGHAT and CDR2 FQNNGV come from the germline V gene. CDR3 nucleotides: TGTGCCAGCAGCACTTCGGACAGGGTGGTATCCGAGCAGTACTTC. This translates into CASSTSDRVVSEQYF.

The genes are TRBV28 and TRBJ2-7; the match to TRBD2 covers 14 bases. Germline CDR1 is MDHEN and CDR2 is SYDVKM. The V and J ends lost 4 bases and 5 bases, in that order; junction bases with no gene match: 4. This CDR3 spans 15 amino acids. CDR3 coding DNA: TGTGCCAGCAGTTGGGGACTAGCGGGAGAAGACGAGCAGTACTTC. It translates to CASSWGLAGEDEQYF.

CDR3 protein: CASSSRGSGQETQYF. CDR3 nucleotides: TGTGCCAGCAGCTCCCGGGGTAGCGGGCAAGAGACCCAGTACTTC. This chain connects TRBV9 to TRBJ2-5; 7 nucleotides line up with TRBD2. V shed 4 bases, J shed 2 bases, and the junction held 8 bases outside the gene matches. Germline CDR1 is SGDLS and CDR2 is YYNGEE. The CDR3 sequence is 15 residues long.

This sequence joins TRBV5-6 and TRBJ1-1; no definite D call. The V gene lost 4 bases and the J gene lost 1 base, with 11 bases spanning the gap. Per the germline V gene, CDR1 is SGHDT and CDR2 is YYEEEE. The CDR3 runs 14 residues. The CDR3 loop reads CASSGDLRNTEAFF. The CDR3 DNA reads TGTGCCAGCAGCGGAGATCTTAGGAACACTGAAGCTTTCTTT.